This passage covers 32 T cell receptor beta chains from one sample sequenced in a study of shared clonotypes between healthy human individuals. CD45RO negativity and positive selection for CCR7 defined naive CD8 cells, a population that excluded terminally differentiated effector memory CD45RA+ cells. Measured with immunoSEQ multiplex PCR; TCRdb has only the in-frame clones, and not every one. The sample yields nearly 600,000 clones, nearly 97% seen once. The sample comprised naive CD8+ T cells sorted from blood. The receptors originated from a woman aged 30 to 39 in good health.

The chain couples TRBV15 to TRBJ1-5; D call uncertain. With 1 base removed from V and 4 bases from J, the gap between germline ends came to 8 bases. Germline-derived CDR1 and CDR2 are LNHNV and YYDKDF (reference sequence). The CDR3 runs 14 residues. This CDR3 reads CATSRASTNQPQHF. CDR3 nucleotides: TGTGCCACCAGCAGAGCCAGCACGAATCAGCCCCAGCATTTT.

This chain links TRBV27 with TRBJ2-5; a possible D gene is TRBD1 (5 bases). The J call may not be correct, given that the DNA end is closer to TRBJ2-7. Per the germline V gene, CDR1 is MNHEY and CDR2 is SMNVEV (reference sequence). The CDR3 contains 16 residues. The CDR3 coding sequence is TGTGCCAGCAGTTTCCAGGGAACTGATGTGGGCTACGAGCAGTACTTC. It translates to CASSFQGTDVGYEQYF.

The chain uses TRBV28 and TRBJ2-5; a possible D gene is TRBD2 (5 bases). This CDR3 has 14 amino acids. Germline V CDR1 and CDR2: MDHEN, SYDVKM. V gave up 5 bases and J gave up 1 base, with 11 bases separating them. CDR3 sequence: CASSTPGSQETQYF. In DNA, the CDR3 is TGTGCCAGCAGTACACCGGGATCCCAAGAGACCCAGTACTTC.

The chain is built from TRBV5-6 and TRBJ2-5, with D tentatively TRBD1 (5 bases). V shed 2 bases and J shed 0 bases, with 8 bases lying between them. CDR3 length: 14 residues. Germline V gives CDR1 SGHDT, CDR2 YYEEEE. This chain's CDR3 is CASSLKGYQETQYF. In DNA form, the CDR3 reads TGTGCCAGCAGCTTAAAGGGGTACCAAGAGACCCAGTACTTC. Full variable domain (missing parts from reference TRBV5-6 and TRBJ2-5): DAGVTQSPTHLIKTRGQQVTLRCSPKSGHDTVSWYQQALGQGPQFIFQYYEEEERQRGNFPDRFSGHQFPNYSSELNVNALLLGDSALYLCASSLKGYQETQYFGPGTRLLVL.

The V call is TRBV6-5, the J call TRBJ2-7; the D gene is possibly TRBD1 (5 bases). This CDR3 contains 13 residues. V dropped 5 bases and J dropped 1 base, with 9 bases sitting between them. Germline V gives CDR1 MNHEY, CDR2 SVGAGI. Here the CDR3 DNA reads TGTGCCAGCAGTCAGGGTCCTTCCTACGAGCAGTACTTC. Its translation: CASSQGPSYEQYF.

This clone is a singleton in its sample. The V and J genes are TRBV18 and TRBJ2-5, with D maybe TRBD2 (8 bases). Trimming removed 6 bases from V and 5 bases from J, with 22 bases in between. The CDR3 runs 16 residues. From germline, CDR1 is KGHSH and CDR2 LQKENI. In DNA, the CDR3 is TGTGCCAGCTCGCGGGGGGACAGACGCACTCCCGAGACCCAGTACTTC. It yields the protein CASSRGDRRTPETQYF.

The rearrangement links TRBV11-2 to TRBJ2-3; D is possibly TRBD2 (6 bases). This CDR3 region has 18 residues. The V end was cut by 2 bases, the J end by 4 bases, with 22 bases between. Germline values: CDR1 SGHAT, CDR2 FQNNGV. The CDR3 is CASSLYGQRGLFSDTQYF. The CDR3 DNA reads as TGTGCCAGCAGCTTATATGGGCAGAGGGGACTCTTCTCAGATACGCAGTATTTT.

V usage is TRBV7-9 and J usage is TRBJ2-1, with a weak D call TRBD2 (6 bases). The CDR3 has 17 residues. Germline V gene lookup returns CDR1 SEHNR and CDR2 FQNEAQ (reference sequence). V lost 4 bases to trimming and J lost 0 bases, with 16 bases between them. In nucleotides, the CDR3 is TGTGCCAGCAGCTATGATCTTAGCGGCAACTCCTACAATGAGCAGTTCTTC. Translation gives CASSYDLSGNSYNEQFF.

V and J are TRBV6-1 and TRBJ2-7; possibly TRBD1 for D (5 bases). The CDR3 length is 16 residues. Trimming pared 2 bases from V and 0 bases from J, leaving 14 bases between. Per germline, CDR1 MNHNS and CDR2 SASEGT. The CDR3 nucleotides are TGTGCCAGCAGTGAACTTCCAGGGCCTTACTCCTACGAGCAGTACTTC. Translating it yields CASSELPGPYSYEQYF.

V gene TRBV7-9 combines with J gene TRBJ1-6; D unresolved. The V and J ends lost 3 bases and 15 bases respectively, with 9 bases between them. CDR3 length: 11 amino acids. Germline CDR1 reads SEHNR; CDR2 reads FQNEAQ (reference sequence). The chain's CDR3 is CASSFMEYLHF. In DNA, the CDR3 is TGTGCCAGCAGCTTCATGGAATACCTCCACTTT.

Turning to this clone: The same CDR3 can be traced to other DNA sequences in this sample. V usage is TRBV4-1 and J usage is TRBJ2-7, with D perhaps matching TRBD2 (5 bases). The germline gives CDR1 MGHRA, CDR2 YSYEKL. Trimming stripped 0 bases from V and 0 bases from J, with 12 bases between. The CDR3 covers 16 residues. The CDR3 loop is CASSQDPSGSSYEQYF. The CDR3 DNA is TGCGCCAGCAGCCAAGATCCAAGCGGATCCTCCTACGAGCAGTACTTC.

This rearrangement joins TRBV7-9 to TRBJ2-1; 8 bases map to TRBD1. CDR3 size: 16 residues. Germline trimming cut 2 bases from V and 4 bases from J; bases unmatched to any gene: 7. Germline V CDR1 and CDR2: SEHNR, FQNEAQ (reference sequence). This CDR3 reads CASSLTLGQVYNEQFF. The CDR3 DNA sequence: TGTGCCAGCAGCTTAACTTTGGGACAGGTATACAATGAGCAGTTCTTC.

The J gene is TRBJ1-5, the V gene TRBV4-1, with no clear D. Per germline, CDR1 MGHRA and CDR2 YSYEKL. V shed 2 bases and J shed 4 bases, with 12 bases lying between them. The CDR3 length is 15 residues. As DNA, the CDR3 is TGCGCCAGCAGCCAACGCCTAGGGAGTAATCAGCCCCAGCATTTT. It encodes CASSQRLGSNQPQHF.

CDR3 sequence (DNA): TGTGCCAGCAGTTTAGACGGGTGGGATGAGCAGTTCTTC. Protein product: CASSLDGWDEQFF. The gene calls are TRBV28 and TRBJ2-1; D unresolved. The V gene lost 2 bases and the J gene lost 8 bases, with 10 bases spanning the gap. The CDR3 consists of 13 residues. Germline assignment: CDR1 MDHEN and CDR2 SYDVKM.

This clone was recorded only once. This sequence joins TRBV29-1 and TRBJ1-1, with TRBD1 matching 7 bases. V lost 4 bases, J lost 2 bases, and 4 bases stayed unmatched. This CDR3 has 13 amino acids. The germline V gene has CDR1 SQVTM and CDR2 ANQGSEA. The CDR3: CSVAGGPNTEAFF. The CDR3 DNA reads TGCAGCGTTGCAGGGGGACCCAACACTGAAGCTTTCTTT.

In DNA form, the CDR3 reads TGTGCCAGCAGACCCCCGACAGGGGTGGTCGAGCAGTACTTC. Translated: CASRPPTGVVEQYF. The chain links TRBV28 to TRBJ2-7, with 8 bases matching TRBD1. The V gene's germline CDR1 is MDHEN and CDR2 SYDVKM. The V and J ends lost 6 bases and 6 bases, in that order; junction bases with no gene match: 10. The CDR3 is made up of 14 amino acids.

This clone was recorded only once. The chain has TRBV5-6 and TRBJ1-2; 8 bases are shared with TRBD1. Trimming at V came to 2 bases and at J to 2 bases, leaving 5 bases not matched to a gene. The germline V gene has CDR1 SGHDT and CDR2 YYEEEE. The CDR3 sequence is 15 residues long. Here the CDR3 DNA reads TGTGCCAGCAGCTTCCGGCAGGGGGCCAACTATGGCTACACCTTC. Encoded protein: CASSFRQGANYGYTF.

This chain links TRBV6-5 with TRBJ2-5; 7 nucleotides line up with TRBD2. In germline, CDR1 is MNHEY, CDR2 SVGAGI. This CDR3 region has 13 residues. V was pared by 2 bases and J by 11 bases, with 8 bases of the junction left unmatched. Here the CDR3 reads CASSYSTSVVQYF. The CDR3 nucleotides are TGTGCCAGCAGTTACAGTACTAGCGTGGTGCAGTACTTC.

This rearrangement joins TRBV14 to TRBJ2-1; 11 positions agree with TRBD2. CDR3 length equals 16 residues. The germline V gene encodes CDR1 SGHDN and CDR2 FVKESK. The trim removed 5 bases at V and 4 bases at J, leaving 7 bases unmatched. CDR3 bases: TGTGCCAGCAGCTTACTACCTAGCGGGGGGTACAATGAGCAGTTCTTC. The encoded protein is CASSLLPSGGYNEQFF.

A remark on this clone: Germline and junction disagree at one end, which may indicate a read error. Other nucleotide sequences in the sample specify the same CDR3. The chain carries TRBV7-7 and TRBJ1-3; maybe TRBD1 (5 bases). Looked up from germline, CDR1 is SSHAT and CDR2 is FNYEAQ (reference sequence). The CDR3 is 18 amino acids. CDR3 protein: CASSLPEGQGPSGNTIYF. The CDR3 bases are TGTGCTAGCAGTCTCCCGGAAGGGCAGGGACCCTCTGGAAACACCATATATTTT.

The CDR3 nucleotides are TGTGCCAGCAGTTACGGACTTGAGACCCAGTACTTC. It yields the protein CASSYGLETQYF. The gene calls are TRBV6-6 and TRBJ2-5; D might be TRBD2 (5 bases). There are 12 residues in the CDR3. Germline V gene lookup returns CDR1 MNHNY and CDR2 SVGAGI (reference sequence). V lost 2 bases, J lost 5 bases, and 6 bases lay in between.

The chain combines TRBV4-1 with TRBJ2-3; possible D gene TRBD2, 6 bases. Trimming shortened V by 4 bases and J by 0 bases, and 11 bases separated the two germline ends. This CDR3 region has 15 residues. Germline V gives CDR1 MGHRA, CDR2 YSYEKL. In DNA, the CDR3 is TGCGCCAGCAGCCTGGGGACTCTTAGCACAGATACGCAGTATTTT. This gives the protein CASSLGTLSTDTQYF.

The chain has TRBV6-4 and TRBJ2-7; D possibly corresponds to TRBD2 (5 bases). The CDR3 is made up of 14 amino acids. Germline V gene sequence: CDR1 MRHNA, CDR2 SNTAGT. Trimming took 6 bases from V and 8 from J, leaving 20 bases between them. CDR3 sequence: CASSLSPIPGKQYF. DNA for the CDR3: TGTGCCAGCAGCCTCTCTCCCATCCCGGGGAAGCAGTACTTC.

Regarding this clone: This sample includes further DNA sequences coding for the same CDR3. J is TRBJ2-7 and V is TRBV19; the match to TRBD1 covers 8 bases. This CDR3 contains 13 residues. Germline V gene lookup returns CDR1 LNHDA and CDR2 SQIVND (reference sequence). V lost 5 bases to trimming and J lost 3 bases; unmatched junction nucleotides: 3. CDR3 bases: TGTGCCAGTAGTGCTGGACAGGGCTACGAGCAGTACTTC. This sequence encodes CASSAGQGYEQYF.

CDR3 coding DNA: TGTGCCAGCAGTCCCCCCGAGGAAGGCACCGGGGAGCTGTTTTTT. As protein: CASSPPEEGTGELFF. The chain links TRBV27 to TRBJ2-2; D is uncertain. The CDR3 totals 15 residues. The V end was cut by 5 bases, the J end by 4 bases, with 14 bases between. In germline, CDR1 is MNHEY, CDR2 SMNVEV (reference sequence).

This chain uses TRBV6-1 with TRBJ2-4; 7 positions agree with TRBD1. Germline V gene data show CDR1 as MNHNS and CDR2 as SASEGT. The CDR3 loop spans 16 amino acids. V was clipped by 4 bases and J by 4 bases; unmatched bases: 10. CDR3 DNA: TGTGCCAGCAGTGTTCAGACGACAGGGCTGAAAAACATTCAGTACTTC. Its translation: CASSVQTTGLKNIQYF.

The chain joins TRBV11-2 to TRBJ2-3; weak D call: TRBD2 (6 bases). V lost 4 bases, J lost 7 bases, and 18 bases lay in between. Germline V gene lookup returns CDR1 SGHAT and CDR2 FQNNGV. This CDR3 is built from 15 residues. The CDR3 DNA reads as TGTGCCAGCAGCTCGGTGGGGGAGGCTGGATATACGCAGTATTTT. As protein: CASSSVGEAGYTQYF.

The chain employs TRBV6-5 and TRBJ2-7; TRBD2 agrees at 8 bases. Germline values: CDR1 MNHEY, CDR2 SVGAGI. V lost 7 bases to trimming and J lost 6 bases; unmatched junction nucleotides: 11. The CDR3 contains 14 residues. For the CDR3, the DNA is TGTGCCAGCACCTTCTCGACTAGCGCTTCCGAGCAGTACTTC. Residues: CASTFSTSASEQYF.

Comments on this clone: The same CDR3 arises from other DNA sequences in this sample as well. CDR3 nucleotide sequence: TGTGCCAGCAGTTTAGGTACCTACGAGCAGTACTTC. It yields the protein CASSLGTYEQYF. The J gene is TRBJ2-7, the V gene TRBV28; no reliable D call. The CDR3 spans 12 residues. The germline CDR1 and CDR2 sequences are MDHEN and SYDVKM. The V gene lost 2 bases and the J gene lost 2 bases, with 4 bases spanning the gap.

The J gene is TRBJ2-5, the V gene TRBV27; 7 positions match TRBD1. The V and J ends lost 5 bases and 4 bases, in that order; junction bases with no gene match: 7. The CDR3 extends over 14 amino acids. Germline lookup yields CDR1 MNHEY and CDR2 SMNVEV (reference sequence). The CDR3 DNA sequence: TGTGCCAGCAGTCCCGGGACAGTGGGAGAGACCCAGTACTTC. Residues: CASSPGTVGETQYF.

This chain joins TRBV15 and TRBJ1-1; D remains unclear. The length of the CDR3 is 12 residues. Per the germline V gene, CDR1 is LNHNV and CDR2 is YYDKDF (reference sequence). Between the trimmed V and J ends, which lost 5 bases and 4 bases, there was a span of 8 bases. The DNA for the CDR3 is TGTGCCACCAGCGGAGGATTCACTGAAGCTTTCTTT. Protein: CATSGGFTEAFF.

This clone was detected once. The CDR3 protein is CASSSASGTPYEQYF. The CDR3 bases are TGTGCCAGCAGCAGCGCATCCGGGACACCATACGAGCAGTACTTC. V gene TRBV27 combines with J gene TRBJ2-7, with D maybe TRBD1 (6 bases). The CDR3 runs to 15 residues. V lost 6 bases and J lost 4, with 19 bases in between. Germline CDR1 MNHEY, CDR2 SMNVEV (reference sequence).